This T cell receptor (beta chain) was recorded in a study of shared T cell receptors in the human thymus. Assay: immunoSEQ multiplex PCR; the TCRdb copy retains only in-frame clones and omits some. The sample consists of just under 550,000 clones, approximately 80% of them appearing once. Germline V gives CDR1 SGHAT, CDR2 FQDESV (reference sequence). J gave up 5 bases and V 5 bases, and 8 bases lay outside the gene matches. The CDR3 runs to 16 residues. These sequences were also reported in another study, on human thymus T cells.

The rearrangement uses TRBV11-1 and TRBJ2-2; 10 positions agree with TRBD1. This receptor was taken from a boy younger than two with a congenital heart defect. Sequencing was performed on thymocytes. Written as DNA, the CDR3 is TGTGCCAGCAGCCCCAGGGGGACAGGGGAAACCGGGGAGCTGTTTTTT. It yields the protein CASSPRGTGETGELFF. Based on the CDR3 plus reference TRBV11-1 and TRBJ2-2, the full variable domain is EAEVAQSPRYKITEKSQAVAFWCDPISGHATLYWYRQILGQGPELLVQFQDESVVDDSQLPKDRFSAERLKGVDSTLKIQPAELGDSAMYLCASSPRGTGETGELFFGEGSRLTVL.